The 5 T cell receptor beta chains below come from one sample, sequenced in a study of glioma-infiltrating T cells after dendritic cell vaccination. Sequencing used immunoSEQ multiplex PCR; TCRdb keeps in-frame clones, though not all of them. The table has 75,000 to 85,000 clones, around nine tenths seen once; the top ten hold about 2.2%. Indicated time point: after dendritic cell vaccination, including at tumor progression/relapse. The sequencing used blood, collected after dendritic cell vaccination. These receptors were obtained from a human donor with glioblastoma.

CDR3 DNA sequence: TGTGCCAGGACAGGGGGTGGTAATTCACCCCTCCACTTT. Its translation is CARTGGGNSPLHF. The V call is TRBV2, the J call TRBJ1-6; 9 positions agree with TRBD1. The CDR3 spans 13 residues. Germline CDR1 and CDR2: SNHLY and FYNNEI. The J segment lost 6 bases and the V segment lost 9 bases, leaving 3 bases of the junction unmatched.

Here the CDR3 reads CASSRYPGQYTEAFF. The DNA for the CDR3 is TGTGCCAGTAGTCGATATCCGGGACAATACACTGAAGCTTTCTTT. The rearrangement uses TRBV19 and TRBJ1-1; TRBD1 is a possible D gene (6 bases). V lost 5 bases to trimming and J lost 3 bases, with 16 bases between them. The CDR3 is made up of 15 amino acids. Looked up from germline, CDR1 is LNHDA and CDR2 is SQIVND (reference sequence). Looking up the rest from reference TRBV19 and TRBJ1-1 gives the full variable domain: DGGITQSPKYLFRKEGQNVTLSCEQNLNHDAMYWYRQDPGQGLRLIYYSQIVNDFQKGDIAEGYSVSREKKESFPLTVTSAQKNPTAFYLCASSRYPGQYTEAFFGQGTRLTVV.

In nucleotides, the CDR3 is TGTGCCAGCAGCTATACAGGGTCCACTGAAGCTTTCTTT. It codes for CASSYTGSTEAFF. The chain has TRBV7-6 and TRBJ1-1; TRBD1 is a possible D gene (6 bases). The V end lost 4 bases, the J end lost 4 bases, and 10 bases lay between the germline ends. CDR1 and CDR2 from the germline V gene are SGHVS and FNYEAQ. This CDR3 has 13 amino acids. The full variable domain, in which reference TRBV7-6 and TRBJ1-1 provide the parts outside the CDR3, is GAGVSQSPRYKVTKRGQDVALRCDPISGHVSLYWYRQALGQGPEFLTYFNYEAQQDKSGLPNDRFSAERPEGSISTLTIQRTEQRDSAMYRCASSYTGSTEAFFGQGTRLTVV.

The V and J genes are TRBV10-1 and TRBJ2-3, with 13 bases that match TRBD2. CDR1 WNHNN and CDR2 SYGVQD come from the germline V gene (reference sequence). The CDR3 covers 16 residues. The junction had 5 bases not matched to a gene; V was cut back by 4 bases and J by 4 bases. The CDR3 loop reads CASSGAGLAGADTQYF. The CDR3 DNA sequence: TGCGCCAGCAGTGGAGCCGGACTAGCGGGGGCAGATACGCAGTATTTT.

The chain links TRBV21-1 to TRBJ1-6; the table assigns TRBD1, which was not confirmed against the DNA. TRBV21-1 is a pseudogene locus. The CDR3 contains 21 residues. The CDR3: CASSKVERETGIDSYNSPLHF. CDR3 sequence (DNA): TGTGCCAGCAGCAAAGTCGAAAGGGAGACAGGGATTGACTCCTATAATTCACCCCTCCACTTT.